This TCR beta chain came from a study of T cell responses to AZD1222 COVID-19 vaccine. This CDR3 spans 15 amino acids. Per the germline V gene, CDR1 is LNHDA and CDR2 is SQIVND (reference sequence). Trimming removed 5 bases from V and 3 bases from J, with 16 bases in between. The data were produced by immunoSEQ multiplex PCR, yet TCRdb's version contains in-frame clones alone and is incomplete. The sample yields 90,000 to 95,000 clones, 65% to 90% seen once. The table lists this clone with a few counts. The TCR sequence derives from an adult in good health. Sample: peripheral blood, taken on day 0 of AZD1222 vaccination. This rearrangement joins TRBV19 to TRBJ1-1; the D gene is possibly TRBD1 (6 bases). The CDR3 protein is CASSPFREGDTEAFF. CDR3 coding DNA: TGTGCCAGTAGTCCTTTTCGGGAGGGGGACACTGAAGCTTTCTTT.